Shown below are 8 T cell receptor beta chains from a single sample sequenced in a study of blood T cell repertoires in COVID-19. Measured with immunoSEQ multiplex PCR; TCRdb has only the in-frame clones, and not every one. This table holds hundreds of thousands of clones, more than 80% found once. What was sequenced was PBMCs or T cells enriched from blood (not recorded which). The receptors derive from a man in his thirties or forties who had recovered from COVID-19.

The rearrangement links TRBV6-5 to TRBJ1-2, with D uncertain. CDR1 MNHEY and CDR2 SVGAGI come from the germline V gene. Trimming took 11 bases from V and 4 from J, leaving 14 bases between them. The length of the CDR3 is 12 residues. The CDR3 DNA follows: TGTGCCGCTAGGGAAGGAGGCTATGGCTACACCTTC. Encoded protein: CAAREGGYGYTF.

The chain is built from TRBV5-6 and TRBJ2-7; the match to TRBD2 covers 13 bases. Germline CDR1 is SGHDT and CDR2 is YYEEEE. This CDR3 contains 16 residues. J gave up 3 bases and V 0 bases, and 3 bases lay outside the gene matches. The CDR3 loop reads CASSLVGLAGNYEQYF. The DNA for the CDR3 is TGTGCCAGCAGCTTGGTGGGACTAGCGGGGAACTACGAGCAGTACTTC.

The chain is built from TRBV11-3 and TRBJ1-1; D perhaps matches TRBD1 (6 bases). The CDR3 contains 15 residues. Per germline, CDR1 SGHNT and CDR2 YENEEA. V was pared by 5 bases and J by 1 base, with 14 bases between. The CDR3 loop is CASSPSTGPNTEAFF. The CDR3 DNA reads TGTGCCAGCAGCCCTTCGACAGGCCCGAACACTGAAGCTTTCTTT.

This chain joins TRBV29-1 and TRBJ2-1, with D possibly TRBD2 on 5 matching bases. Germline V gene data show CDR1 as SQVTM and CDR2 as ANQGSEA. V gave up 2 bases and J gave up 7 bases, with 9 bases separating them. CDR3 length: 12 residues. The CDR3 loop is CSVESGRNEQFF. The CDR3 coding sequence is TGCAGCGTTGAATCGGGGAGAAATGAGCAGTTCTTC.

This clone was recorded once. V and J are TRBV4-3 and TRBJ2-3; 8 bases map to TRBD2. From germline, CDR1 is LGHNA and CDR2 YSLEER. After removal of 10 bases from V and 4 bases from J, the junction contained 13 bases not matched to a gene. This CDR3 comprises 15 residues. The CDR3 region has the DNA TGCGCCACCAAAAAAAGGAGCGGGGGTGCAGATACGCAGTATTTT. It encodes CATKKRSGGADTQYF.

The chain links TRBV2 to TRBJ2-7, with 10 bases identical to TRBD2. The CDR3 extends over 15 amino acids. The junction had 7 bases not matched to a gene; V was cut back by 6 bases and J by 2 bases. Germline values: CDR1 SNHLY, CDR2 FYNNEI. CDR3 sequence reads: CASRDLSGRTYEQYF. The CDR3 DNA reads TGTGCCAGCAGGGATCTTAGCGGGAGGACCTACGAGCAGTACTTC.

The CDR3 bases are TGTGCCGGAAGCTTCGGGGGGCTCTACGAGCAGTACTTC. This translates into CAGSFGGLYEQYF. The chain uses TRBV2 and TRBJ2-7; the D gene is possibly TRBD2 (7 bases). Trimming left V 11 bases short and J 3 bases short, with 17 bases between. Germline V gene lookup returns CDR1 SNHLY and CDR2 FYNNEI. This CDR3 has 13 amino acids.

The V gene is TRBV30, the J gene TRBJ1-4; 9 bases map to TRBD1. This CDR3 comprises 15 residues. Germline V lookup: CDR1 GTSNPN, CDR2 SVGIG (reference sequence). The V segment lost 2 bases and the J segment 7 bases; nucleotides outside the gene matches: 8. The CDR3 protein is CAWSPPGQGREKLFF. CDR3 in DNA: TGTGCCTGGAGTCCGCCGGGACAGGGTCGTGAAAAACTGTTTTTT.